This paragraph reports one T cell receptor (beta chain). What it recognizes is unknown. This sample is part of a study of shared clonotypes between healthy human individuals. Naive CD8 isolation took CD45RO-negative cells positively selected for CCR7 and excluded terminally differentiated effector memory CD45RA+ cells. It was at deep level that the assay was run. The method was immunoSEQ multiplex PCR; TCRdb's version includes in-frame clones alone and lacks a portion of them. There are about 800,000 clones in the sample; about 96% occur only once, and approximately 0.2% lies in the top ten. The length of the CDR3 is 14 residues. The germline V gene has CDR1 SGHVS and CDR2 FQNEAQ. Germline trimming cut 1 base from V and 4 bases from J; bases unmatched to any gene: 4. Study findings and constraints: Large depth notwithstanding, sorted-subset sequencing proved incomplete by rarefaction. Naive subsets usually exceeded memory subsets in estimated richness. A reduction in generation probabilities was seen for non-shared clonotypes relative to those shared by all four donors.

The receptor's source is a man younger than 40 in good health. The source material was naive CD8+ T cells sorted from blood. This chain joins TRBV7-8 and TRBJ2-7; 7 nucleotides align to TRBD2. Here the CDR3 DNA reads TGTGCCAGCAGCTTAGAAGCTAGCGGATACGAGCAGTACTTC. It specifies CASSLEASGYEQYF.